This T cell receptor beta chain came from a study of cytomegalovirus exposure and HLA in healthy donors (dated by TCRdb to the late 2010s). Regarding the research as a whole: An earlier analysis of several hundred of the donors reported 250 to 350 Gb of sequence data and 117 million unique TCR beta sequences obtained from some 170 million T cells. The study profiled the T cell repertoires of some 610 subjects by immunosequencing and related them to cytomegalovirus serostatus. The number of donors typed differed by locus, with about 629-640 for A, B, C, DRB1 and DQB1, approximately 500 for DQA1, about 610 for DPA1, and approximately 470 for DPB1. An early release covering about 600 HLA-typed donors comprised 300 to 350 gigabases of sequencing data and 85 million to 100 million unique TCR sequences. Among 398 genotyped donors of the cohort, an average of roughly 240,000 unique TCR beta nucleotide sequences were sequenced per donor, around 18% of them non-productive. A separate validation cohort of 100 to 150 different subjects was used in addition to the roughly 640-subject first cohort. To predict cytomegalovirus infection status, the study combined high-throughput TCR immunosequencing, statistical association of individual TCRs with disease status, and machine learning. The study aimed to test whether cataloging public T cell receptors could reveal signatures of past pathogen exposure. All discovery cohort repertoires had been generated using a single sequencing platform. In a later genetic analysis, genome-wide SNP genotypes for about 55% of the 666 donors were used, and that subset was treated as a discovery cohort. The genetic ancestry cluster associated with self-reported Caucasian donors included around 76% of the 350 to 500 genotyped donors. Because of strong linkage in the cohort, roughly five DR-DQ haplotypes were treated as single units for association and clustering. A later analysis re-examined previously published TCR beta repertoires from 500 to 700 donors and added high-resolution HLA genotyping to investigate patterns of TCR occurrence. Alongside the repertoire data, information on donor age, sex, ethnicity and CMV serostatus was compiled. An earlier analysis of about 600 of the donors used high-throughput TCR beta sequencing to judge whether each TCR beta V gene segment behaved as functional or pseudogenic. Both class I and class II loci were covered by HLA typing, at four-digit resolution. In the later analysis, no new phenotypic data were used to find candidate immune exposures; instead, reliance was placed on TCR beta sequences and their occurrence across donors. The paper's findings and limits, for the study overall: Most TCR sequences were observed very rarely across donors, whereas some public TCRs were present in many individuals. Some 15 rarely observed V segments, including chromosome 9 orphons, were excluded from the earlier analysis of some 590 of the donors because counts were too low. Roughly uniform sequencing depth across donors was assumed in presence/absence analyses, although this assumption may not hold. Assigning TCR associations to individual alleles was difficult when HLA alleles, especially DR and DQ, strongly co-occurred. In this cohort, only TCR beta chains were sequenced, and detectable features were limited by the absence of alpha or paired-chain data. In vitro tests confirmed that three of the cytomegalovirus-associated TCR beta chains recognize cytomegalovirus antigens. In an earlier analysis of under 600 of the donors, most TCR beta V segments were observed in productive rearrangements about 87% or about 30% of the time, broadly matching IMGT annotations. The study listed 164 TCR beta chains as associated with cytomegalovirus. At a false discovery rate of 0.05, a later analysis linked roughly 17,000 TCR beta sequences to specific HLA alleles. Some IMGT-functional V segments, including TRBV6-2 and TRBV6-3, could not be told apart with the 87-base-pair reads, so those segments were excluded. CMV serostatus was the only immune exposure information available for the cohort. Most CMV-associated TCR beta chains appeared to be HLA-restricted in a later analysis, and the HLA associations seemed to be driven largely by CMV exposure. Correlated functional status among segregating V segments might be attributable to linkage disequilibrium, but an unknown experimental factor could not be ruled out. It was suggested by the authors that the approach could potentially be generalized to other disease states and immunological phenotypes. HLA typing was unavailable for some donors at each locus, so association tests used only the typed subset. A cluster of highly shared sequence variants was judged likely to represent a technical artifact of the sequencing pipeline. In a later analysis, HLA-associated TCR beta chains showed more clonal expansion and lower generation probabilities than non-associated chains that were equally common. According to a later genetic analysis, donors in an Asian-associated ancestry cluster had fewer N-insertions in productive TCRs than the approximately 700-donor mean. An association between a missense DCLRE1C variant and V-gene and J-gene trimming of TCR beta chains was found in a later genetic analysis and replicated in an independent cohort. In a later analysis, several top co-occurrence clusters were reported to appear linked to parvovirus B19, influenza, CMV and Epstein-Barr virus. A further reported finding was that TCR beta sequences accurately predicted the HLA-A and HLA-B alleles for most subjects in the first cohort. According to a later analysis, TCR association rates differed among HLA loci, with DRB1 alleles showing the most associated TCRs and HLA-C alleles showing the fewest. Cytomegalovirus status was reported to be diagnosed by the classifier with high specificity and sensitivity in both the original and validation cohorts.

The cohort was made up of 666 healthy bone marrow donors. Cohort members were all nominally healthy when sampled, although unrecorded immune exposures were likely present. The donor tested CMV seronegative and was one of the 352 seronegative cohort members. A peripheral blood sample was collected from each donor, and TCR beta sequencing was performed on peripheral blood mononuclear cells. The Qiagen DNeasy Blood Extraction Kit was used to extract genomic DNA from the blood cell samples. Of note for this clone: There is no known antigen for this receptor. The sample holds no much larger clone one base away, and base qualities are not on file.

The germline V gene encodes CDR1 SGHRS and CDR2 YFSETQ. Reading from cysteine to phenylalanine, the CDR3 counts 16 amino acids. Only CDR3 DNA is held: 48 bases, read in frame from base 1. V is pruned by 4 bases and J by 3 bases, leaving 11 bases of the junction without a gene match. Library preparation was by the immunoSEQ multiplex PCR assay. For the multiplex PCR, a mixture combining 60 forward primers for TCR Vbeta segments and 13 reverse primers for TCR Jbeta segments was used. A multiplex PCR assay on genomic DNA amplified the CDR3 region of rearranged TCR beta genes. Amplified TCR beta libraries were sequenced as 87-base-pair reads on the Illumina HiSeq System. As for the original processing: In a later analysis, some 80 million unique TCR beta chains were counted across the 650 to 750 repertoires, and roughly 11 million of these chains were shared by at least two donors. Raw reads were error-corrected and collapsed into unique sequences with a nearest-neighbor algorithm that merged closely related sequences to remove PCR and sequencing errors. V, D and J gene segments were assigned by aligning CDR3 sequences to IMGT reference sequences. For a sequence to be retained, a match of at least six nucleotides was required to both a V gene segment and a J gene segment. Rearrangements were classified as productive when the CDR3 lacked stop codons and remained in frame with V and J, and all other rearrangements were classified as non-productive. Following IMGT convention, CDR3 was defined as the stretch from the second conserved V-encoded cysteine to the conserved J-encoded phenylalanine. In an earlier analysis of around 570 of the donors, sequences lacking an unambiguous match to a single V gene segment were excluded. In an earlier analysis of more than 500 of the donors, a V segment was called functional when productive rearrangements were above 56.7%, and segregating when the standard deviation between donors exceeded 5%. A statistical classification framework was built for diagnosing cytomegalovirus status from the catalog of TCR beta chain sequences. A later analysis assigned V and J genes by comparing TCR nucleotide sequences with IMGT/GENE-DB human TR gene sequences. A later analysis assigned CDR3 sequences and most-parsimonious VDJ recombination scenarios with the TCRdist pipeline. In a later analysis, every TCR beta chain was defined by the combination of its CDR3 amino acid sequence and its V-gene family, and reads without a unique V-gene family were dropped. As a way to deal with suspected cross-contamination and a sequencing artifact, a later analysis dropped over 550 nucleotide sequences that were highly shared and had low generation probability. A later analysis calculated a clonal expansion index for each public chain from normalized within-repertoire ranks of inferred template counts. In a later analysis, generation probabilities were computed with a VDJ recombination model fitted to out-of-frame rearrangements, and the resulting probabilities were checked against IGoR. A later analysis scored TCR-TCR, TCR-HLA and TCR-CMV co-occurrence with hypergeometric tests, applying a repertoire-size bias correction to TCR pairs. To estimate false discovery rates, a later analysis permuted the HLA or CMV assignments 20 times. In a later analysis, co-occurring TCRs were grouped using DBSCAN, and TCRdist sequence similarity was added for clustering within HLA-allele-positive subsets. Repertoires with fewer than 30,000 or more than 120,000 public chains were left out of co-occurrence clustering, as were five repertoires with anomalous nucleotide sharing. TCRdb limited this immuneACCESS table to in-frame rearrangements with V and J called. A share of clones is missing; checked studies link under half to unresolved V genes, and the rest is unexplained. V, J and clone size are those of that table, while D and trimming were read from the DNA. The sample table lists some 120,000 clones, 8% to 10% of them with a count of one. The top ten hold less than 4% of the sample.

Source material: PBMCs. The V and J segments used are TRBV5-1 and TRBJ2-7, with TRBD1 identical over 9 junction bases. The sequence was collected from a man aged 25 to 40 in good health and CMV-seronegative. The DNA sequence is given as TGCGCCAGCAGCAGAGCAACTGGGACAGGGATCTACGAGCAGTACTTC. This encodes CASSRATGTGIYEQYF.